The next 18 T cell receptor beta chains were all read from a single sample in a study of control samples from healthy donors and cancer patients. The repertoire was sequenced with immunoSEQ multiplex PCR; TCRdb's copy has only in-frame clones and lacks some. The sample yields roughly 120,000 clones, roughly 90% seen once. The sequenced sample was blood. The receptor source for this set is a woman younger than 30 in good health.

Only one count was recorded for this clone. CDR3 region: CAWTAGRRSGANVLTF. DNA of the CDR3: TGTGCCTGGACAGCGGGTCGTCGCTCTGGGGCCAACGTCCTGACTTTC. The V and J genes are TRBV30 and TRBJ2-6; a possible D gene is TRBD2 (6 bases). Germline V gene data show CDR1 as GTSNPN and CDR2 as SVGIG (reference sequence). V was clipped by 4 bases and J by 0 bases, with 13 bases between them. This CDR3 comprises 16 residues.

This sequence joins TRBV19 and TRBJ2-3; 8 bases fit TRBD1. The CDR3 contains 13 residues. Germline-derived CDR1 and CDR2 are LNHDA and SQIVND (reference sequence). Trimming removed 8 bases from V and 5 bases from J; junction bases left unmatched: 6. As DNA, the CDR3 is TGTGCCAGTCGACAGGGGTTAGGAGATACGCAGTATTTT. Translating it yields CASRQGLGDTQYF.

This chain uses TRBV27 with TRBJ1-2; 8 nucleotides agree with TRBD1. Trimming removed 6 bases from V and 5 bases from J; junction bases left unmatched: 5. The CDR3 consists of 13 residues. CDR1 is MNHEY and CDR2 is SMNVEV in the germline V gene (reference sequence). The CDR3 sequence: CASRPTGEYGYTF. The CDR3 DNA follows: TGTGCCAGCAGACCGACAGGGGAGTATGGCTACACCTTC.

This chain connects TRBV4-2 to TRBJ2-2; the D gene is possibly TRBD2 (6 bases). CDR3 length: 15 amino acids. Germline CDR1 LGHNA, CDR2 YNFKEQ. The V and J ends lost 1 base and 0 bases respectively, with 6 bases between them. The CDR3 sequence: CASSQGTTNTGELFF. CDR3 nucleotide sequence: TGTGCCAGCAGCCAAGGGACTACGAACACCGGGGAGCTGTTTTTT.

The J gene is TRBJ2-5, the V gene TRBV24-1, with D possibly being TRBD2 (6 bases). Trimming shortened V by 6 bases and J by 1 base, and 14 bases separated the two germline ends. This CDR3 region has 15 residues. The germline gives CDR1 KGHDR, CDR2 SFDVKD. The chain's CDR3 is CATSPGGGGQETQYF. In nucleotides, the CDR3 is TGTGCCACCAGTCCAGGTGGGGGAGGCCAAGAGACCCAGTACTTC.

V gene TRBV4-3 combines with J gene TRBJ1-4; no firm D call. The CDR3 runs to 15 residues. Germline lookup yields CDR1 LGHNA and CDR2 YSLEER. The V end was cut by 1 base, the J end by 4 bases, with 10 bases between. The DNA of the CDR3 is TGCGCCAGCAGCCAAGCCGTGGCCCGTAATGAAAAACTGTTTTTT. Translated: CASSQAVARNEKLFF.

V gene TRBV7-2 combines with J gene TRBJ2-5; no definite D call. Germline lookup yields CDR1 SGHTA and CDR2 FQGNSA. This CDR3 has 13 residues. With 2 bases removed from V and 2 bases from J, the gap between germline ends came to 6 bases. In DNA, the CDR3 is TGTGCCAGCAGCTTAACCTGGCAAGAGACCCAGTACTTC. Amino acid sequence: CASSLTWQETQYF.

In DNA, the CDR3 is TGTGCCAGCAGTTTGGACTGGGGACAGGGTCGGTACGAGCAGTACTTC. This gives the protein CASSLDWGQGRYEQYF. The chain combines TRBV28 with TRBJ2-7; TRBD1 matches 9 bases. V was pared by 3 bases and J by 4 bases, with 10 bases of the junction left unmatched. From germline, CDR1 is MDHEN and CDR2 SYDVKM. The CDR3 consists of 16 residues.

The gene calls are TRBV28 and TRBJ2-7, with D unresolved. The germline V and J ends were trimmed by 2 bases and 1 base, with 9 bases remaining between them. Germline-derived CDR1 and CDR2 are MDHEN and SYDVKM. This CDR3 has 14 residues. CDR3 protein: CASSLASGSYEQYF. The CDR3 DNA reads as TGTGCCAGCAGTTTAGCTAGTGGTTCCTACGAGCAGTACTTC.

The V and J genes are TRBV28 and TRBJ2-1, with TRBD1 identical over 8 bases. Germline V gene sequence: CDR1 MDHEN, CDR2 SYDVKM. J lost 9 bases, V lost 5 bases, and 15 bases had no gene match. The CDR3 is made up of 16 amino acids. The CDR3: CASSLEAGQGGGEQFF. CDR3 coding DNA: TGTGCCAGCAGTCTTGAGGCCGGACAGGGTGGGGGTGAGCAGTTCTTC.

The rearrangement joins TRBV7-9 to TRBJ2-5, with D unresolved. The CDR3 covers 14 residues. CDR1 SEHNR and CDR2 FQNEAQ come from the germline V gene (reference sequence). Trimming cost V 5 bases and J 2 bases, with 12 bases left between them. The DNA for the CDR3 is TGTGCCAGCAGCCCGGTTGAGGATCAAGAGACCCAGTACTTC. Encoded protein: CASSPVEDQETQYF.

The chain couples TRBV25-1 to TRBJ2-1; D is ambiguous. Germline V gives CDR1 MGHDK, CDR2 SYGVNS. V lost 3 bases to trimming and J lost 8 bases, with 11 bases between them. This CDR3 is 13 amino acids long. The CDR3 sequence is CASSDLQIDEQFF. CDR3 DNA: TGTGCCAGCAGTGACTTACAGATCGATGAGCAGTTCTTC.

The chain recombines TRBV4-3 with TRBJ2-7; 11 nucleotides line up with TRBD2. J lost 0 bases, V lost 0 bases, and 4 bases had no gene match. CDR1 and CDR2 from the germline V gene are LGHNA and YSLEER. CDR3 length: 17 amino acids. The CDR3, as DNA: TGCGCCAGCAGCCAAGACCGGACTAGCGGGTCCTCCTACGAGCAGTACTTC. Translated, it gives CASSQDRTSGSSYEQYF.

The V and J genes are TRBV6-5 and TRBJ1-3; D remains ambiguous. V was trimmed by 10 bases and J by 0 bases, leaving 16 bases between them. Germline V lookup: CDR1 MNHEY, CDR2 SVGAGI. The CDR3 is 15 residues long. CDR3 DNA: TGTGCCATCACTACGCGAGCAGACTCTGGAAACACCATATATTTT. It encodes CAITTRADSGNTIYF.

CDR3 sequence (DNA): TGTGCCAGCAGCTTATACGCAGGGGGCACTAATGAAAAACTGTTTTTT. Protein product: CASSLYAGGTNEKLFF. The chain combines TRBV7-9 with TRBJ1-4; TRBD1 matches at 8 bases. Germline assignment: CDR1 SEHNR and CDR2 FQNEAQ (reference sequence). This CDR3 has 16 amino acids. V lost 2 bases to trimming and J lost 2 bases; unmatched junction nucleotides: 4.

Here the CDR3 reads CASSTLAPTRDTQYF. The CDR3 nucleotides are TGTGCCAGCAGCACACTAGCACCAACTCGGGATACGCAGTATTTT. This chain connects TRBV3-1 (or the pseudogene TRBV3-2) to TRBJ2-3, with D perhaps TRBD2 (6 bases). Trimming took off 5 bases at V and 6 bases at J, with 18 bases between the two ends. CDR3 size: 15 residues. CDR1 is LGHDT and CDR2 is YNNKEL in the germline V gene (reference sequence).

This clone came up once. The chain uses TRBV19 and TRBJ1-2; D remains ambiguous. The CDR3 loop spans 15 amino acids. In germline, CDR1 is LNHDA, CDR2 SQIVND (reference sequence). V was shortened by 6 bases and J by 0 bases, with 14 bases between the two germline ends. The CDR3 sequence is CASSGEGAANYGYTF. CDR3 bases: TGTGCCAGTAGCGGAGAGGGAGCAGCTAACTATGGCTACACCTTC.

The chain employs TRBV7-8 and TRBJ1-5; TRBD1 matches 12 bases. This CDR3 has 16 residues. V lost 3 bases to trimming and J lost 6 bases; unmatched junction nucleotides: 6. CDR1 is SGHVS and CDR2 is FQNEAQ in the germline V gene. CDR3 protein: CASSLGQGARGQPQHF. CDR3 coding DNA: TGTGCCAGCAGCTTGGGACAGGGGGCGCGAGGTCAGCCCCAGCATTTT.